The clone carrying this T cell receptor beta chain is a singleton in its sample. What it binds is unknown. The CDR3 length is 15 residues. Trimming removed 6 bases from V and 5 bases from J; junction bases left unmatched: 7. Germline V gene lookup returns CDR1 MNHEY and CDR2 SVGAGI. 13 Jbeta primers and 60 Vbeta primers were used for the PCR. Original data processing: Among the unique TCR beta chains that a later analysis counted, 70 million to 85 million in all, about 11 million were shared. Using immunoSEQ multiplex PCR, the repertoire was profiled, and TCRdb retains in-frame clones only, with some absent. The V and J calls and clone size were taken over from that table, and D and trimming were inferred from the DNA. Of 280,000 or so clones listed, 80% to 90% were seen once; the top ten hold about 2.5%. This entry is derived from a study of cytomegalovirus exposure and HLA in healthy donors. Study-level points and caveats: Previous analysis showed most TCR beta V segments were productive about 90% or about 30% of the time. What a later analysis reportedly showed was that an Asian-associated ancestry cluster had fewer N-insertions than the approximately 700-donor mean. While the bulk of TCR sequences proved rare, some public TCRs turned up in many donors.

The sequenced sample consisted of PBMCs. J is TRBJ1-6 and V is TRBV6-5; 7 bases agree with TRBD1. The origin of this receptor is a woman aged 18 to 35 in good health and CMV-seronegative. The CDR3 reads CASRDSQGDNSPLHF. As DNA, the CDR3 is TGTGCCAGCAGGGACAGTCAGGGGGATAATTCACCCCTCCACTTT.